The 17 T cell receptor beta chains presented below share a single source sample, sequenced in a study of vaccination and CD4 T cells after COVID-19. Stated treatment: 10-day PBMC culture with coronavirus spike peptide pools or control peptides (ViraFEST assay). No antigen is known for these receptors. At the Johns Hopkins FTIC core, DNA taken from cultured CD4+ T cells was sequenced by way of the Oncomine TCR Beta short-read assay. TCRdb processed the PCR reads anew with MiXCR; each CDR3 protein has one entry. The data show over 10,000 distinct CDR3 sequences, about 82% seen once. Sample: CD4+ T cells from blood, cultured in vitro. The receptors were sampled from a human donor who had recovered from COVID-19.

The CDR3 here is CSARDGGTGELFF. The CDR3 DNA is TGCAGTGCTAGAGATGGTGGCACCGGGGAGCTGTTTTTT. The chain is built from TRBV20-1 and TRBJ2-2; no clear D. V lost 0 bases and J 4 bases, leaving 6 bases between the germline ends. Germline CDR1 DFQATT, CDR2 SNEGSKA (reference sequence). The CDR3 is made up of 13 amino acids.

The rearrangement uses TRBV25-1 and TRBJ1-2; 9 bases fit TRBD1. Trimming removed 3 bases from V and 6 bases from J; junction bases left unmatched: 14. The CDR3 runs 17 residues. Germline V gene lookup returns CDR1 MGHDK and CDR2 SYGVNS. CDR3 DNA sequence: TGTGCCAGCAGTGATCCTACCGGGACAGGGAATCGCAATGGCTACACCTTC. This codes for CASSDPTGTGNRNGYTF.

The V gene is TRBV24-1, the J gene TRBJ1-2; TRBD1 aligns across 7 bases. The CDR3 runs 14 residues. Germline loops: CDR1 KGHDR, CDR2 SFDVKD. Trimming took 3 bases from V and 7 from J; bases not matched to a gene: 7. For the CDR3, the DNA is TGTGCCACCAGTGATGGGGGGACAGTACGTGGCTACACCTTC. It codes for CATSDGGTVRGYTF.

This rearrangement joins TRBV20-1 to TRBJ1-5; no reliable D call. Germline CDR1 and CDR2: DFQATT and SNEGSKA (reference sequence). The V end lost 7 bases, the J end lost 0 bases, and 13 bases lay between the germline ends. The CDR3 extends over 14 amino acids. In DNA, the CDR3 is TGCAGTGTGGGTAGGGCGAATAGCAATCAGCCCCAGCATTTT. It is translated as CSVGRANSNQPQHF.

This chain joins TRBV20-1 and TRBJ1-1, with 8 nucleotides matching TRBD1. The CDR3 is made up of 13 amino acids. Trimming cost V 5 bases and J 1 base; bases outside gene matches: 3. CDR1 DFQATT and CDR2 SNEGSKA come from the germline V gene (reference sequence). CDR3 region: CSARGQANTEAFF. CDR3 in DNA: TGCAGTGCTCGGGGACAGGCGAACACTGAAGCTTTCTTT.

V gene TRBV2 combines with J gene TRBJ1-5; possible D gene TRBD1, 5 bases. This CDR3 has 15 residues. Deletions cut 8 bases from V and 2 bases from J, with 16 bases between. Germline CDR1 SNHLY, CDR2 FYNNEI. The CDR3 bases are TGTGCCAGCGGTGGTCGCAGGGAGGGCAATCAGCCCCAGCATTTT. Translating it yields CASGGRREGNQPQHF. The full variable domain, rest sourced from reference TRBV2 and TRBJ1-5, is EPEVTQTPSHQVTQMGQEVILRCVPISNHLYFYWYRQILGQKVEFLVSFYNNEISEKSEIFDDQFSVERPDGSNFTLKIRSTKLEDSAMYFCASGGRREGNQPQHFGDGTRLSIL.

A note on this clonotype: Germline is not matched at one junction end, which may reflect a read error. CDR3: CASSLRGTETF. For the CDR3, the DNA is TGTGCCAGCAGTTTACGGGGGACGGAGACTTTC. The chain uses TRBV28 and TRBJ1-2; D possibly corresponds to TRBD1 (5 bases). Germline values: CDR1 MDHEN, CDR2 SYDVKM. This CDR3 has 11 amino acids.

J is TRBJ1-5 and V is TRBV19; TRBD1 matches at 9 bases. Trimming removed 9 bases from V and 4 bases from J; junction bases left unmatched: 13. The CDR3 has 16 residues. CDR1 is LNHDA, CDR2 SQIVND, per germline (reference sequence). CDR3 coding DNA: TGTGCCAGCACCCACAGGGGGCGCATAAGAAATCAGCCCCAGCATTTT. This translates into CASTHRGRIRNQPQHF.

The table lists this clonotype with a few counts. V and J are TRBV2 and TRBJ2-7; TRBD2 aligns across 8 bases. Germline values: CDR1 SNHLY, CDR2 FYNNEI. Trimming took 7 bases from V and 3 from J; bases not matched to a gene: 5. CDR3 length equals 13 residues. The CDR3 protein is CASKRTSGYEQYF. CDR3 nucleotide sequence: TGTGCCAGCAAGAGAACTAGCGGCTACGAGCAGTACTTC. Looking up the rest from reference TRBV2 and TRBJ2-7 gives the full variable domain: EPEVTQTPSHQVTQMGQEVILRCVPISNHLYFYWYRQILGQKVEFLVSFYNNEISEKSEIFDDQFSVERPDGSNFTLKIRSTKLEDSAMYFCASKRTSGYEQYFGPGTRLTVT.

CDR3 DNA: TGTGCCAGCAGTGCAACCGGGACAGGGCGTTCACCCCTCCACTTT. Amino acid sequence: CASSATGTGRSPLHF. The chain is built from TRBV7-9 and TRBJ1-6, with 9 bases fitting TRBD1. The V and J ends lost 6 bases and 9 bases, in that order; junction bases with no gene match: 9. Germline lookup yields CDR1 SEHNR and CDR2 FQNEAQ (reference sequence). CDR3 length: 15 residues.

This clonotype was picked up a small number of times. The chain couples TRBV7-9 to TRBJ2-1, with unresolved D. CDR1 and CDR2 from the germline V gene are SEHNR and FQNEAQ (reference sequence). V was pared by 2 bases and J by 9 bases, with 5 bases between. The CDR3 consists of 11 residues. The CDR3 bases are TGTGCCAGCAGCTTACGGACTGAGCAGTTCTTC. Its protein product is CASSLRTEQFF.

CDR3 amino acids: CASSRQPGGTDTQYF. CDR3 bases: TGTGCCAGCAGTAGACAGCCAGGGGGCACAGATACGCAGTATTTT. This chain uses TRBV6-2 or TRBV6-3 with TRBJ2-3, with TRBD1 as a possible D gene (6 bases). Germline CDR1 and CDR2: MNHEY and SVGEGT. Trimming shortened V by 5 bases and J by 1 base, and 13 bases separated the two germline ends. The CDR3 has 15 residues.

Notes on this clonotype: Because the CDR3's place on the DNA is in doubt, the DNA is left out and the CDR3 is given as listed by TCRdb. The chain is built from TRBV20-1 and TRBJ1-1. The CDR3 length is 24 residues, termini included. Per the germline V gene, CDR1 is DFQATT and CDR2 is SNEGSKA (reference sequence). The CDR3 sequence: CRGSGRSSYEQYFGPGGRNTEAFF.

The chain carries TRBV20-1 and TRBJ1-3, with a weak D call TRBD1 (6 bases). Germline CDR1 reads DFQATT; CDR2 reads SNEGSKA (reference sequence). Trimming cost V 0 bases and J 8 bases, with 17 bases left between them. The CDR3 contains 15 residues. In DNA, the CDR3 is TGCAGTGCTAGAGATCCCTCACAGGGTAGACACACCATATATTTT. Amino acid sequence: CSARDPSQGRHTIYF.

V is TRBV7-2 and J is TRBJ2-7; TRBD1 is a possible D gene (6 bases). Germline assignment: CDR1 SGHTA and CDR2 FQGNSA. This CDR3 comprises 14 residues. Trimming removed 1 base at V and 2 bases at J, with 9 bases between. The CDR3 spells CASSLGTVPYEQYF. The CDR3 coding sequence is TGTGCCAGCAGCTTAGGGACAGTACCCTACGAGCAGTACTTC. Looking up the rest from reference TRBV7-2 and TRBJ2-7 gives the full variable domain: GAGVSQSPSNKVTEKGKDVELRCDPISGHTALYWYRQSLGQGLEFLIYFQGNSAPDKSGLPSDRFSAERTGGSVSTLTIQRTQQEDSAVYLCASSLGTVPYEQYFGPGTRLTVT.

The V call is TRBV11-2, the J call TRBJ1-2, with a weak D call TRBD1 (5 bases). Germline CDR1 reads SGHAT; CDR2 reads FQNNGV. This CDR3 contains 15 residues. Trimming removed 6 bases at V and 4 bases at J, with 18 bases between. As DNA, the CDR3 is TGTGCCAGCAGTCCCCTCTTGGGGCTCAGCTATGGCTACACCTTC. The encoded protein is CASSPLLGLSYGYTF. Full variable domain (remainder filled in from reference TRBV11-2 and TRBJ1-2): EAGVAQSPRYKIIEKRQSVAFWCNPISGHATLYWYQQILGQGPKLLIQFQNNGVVDDSQLPKDRFSAERLKGVDSTLKIQPAKLEDSAVYLCASSPLLGLSYGYTFGSGTRLTVV.

There are a few counts of this clonotype. The gene calls are TRBV20-1 and TRBJ1-5; D remains unclear. The CDR3 extends over 17 amino acids. The V end was cut by 0 bases, the J end by 0 bases, with 15 bases between. The V gene's germline CDR1 is DFQATT and CDR2 SNEGSKA (reference sequence). The CDR3 loop is CSARDRQSGYSNQPQHF. The DNA for the CDR3 is TGCAGTGCTAGAGATCGACAAAGTGGGTATAGCAATCAGCCCCAGCATTTT.